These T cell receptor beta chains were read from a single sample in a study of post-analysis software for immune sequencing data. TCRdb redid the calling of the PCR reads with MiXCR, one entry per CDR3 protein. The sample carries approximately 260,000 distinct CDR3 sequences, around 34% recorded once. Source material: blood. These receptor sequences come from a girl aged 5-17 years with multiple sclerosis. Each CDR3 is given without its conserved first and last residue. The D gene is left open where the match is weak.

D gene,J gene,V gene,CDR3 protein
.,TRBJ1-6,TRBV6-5,ASSYRGSYNSPLH
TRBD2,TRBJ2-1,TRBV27,ASSSVRPGLAGIHNEQF
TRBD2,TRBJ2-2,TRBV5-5,ASSPRWTRSGGERF
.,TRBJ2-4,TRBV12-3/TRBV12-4,ASSPSGRAHIQY
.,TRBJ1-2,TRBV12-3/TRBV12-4,ASSLNGYT
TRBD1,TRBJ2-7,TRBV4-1,ASSQRTGGRNEQY
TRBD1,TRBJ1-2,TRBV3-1,ASSRRGQGDYGYT
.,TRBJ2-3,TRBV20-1,SASLADTQY
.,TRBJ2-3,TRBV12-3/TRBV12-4,ASSSGQLGGSADAEY
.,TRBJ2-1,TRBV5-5,ASRQGDLINEQF
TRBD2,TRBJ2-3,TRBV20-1,SARDFRLATSTDTQY
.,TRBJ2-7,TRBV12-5,ASGRPGLLGPSYEQY
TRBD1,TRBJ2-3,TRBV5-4,ASSWGTVTPDTQY
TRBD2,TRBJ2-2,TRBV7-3,ASSQKRLAGGNTGELF
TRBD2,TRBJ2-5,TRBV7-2,ASSLANLAGGDEQY
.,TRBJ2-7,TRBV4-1,ASSHGSGEQY
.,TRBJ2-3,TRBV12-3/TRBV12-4,ASGVDSDVQY
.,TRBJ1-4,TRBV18,ASPRFGKLF
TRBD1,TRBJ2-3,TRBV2,ASRDDRGETDTQY
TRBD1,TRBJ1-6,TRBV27,ASSLPGTGGYNSPLH
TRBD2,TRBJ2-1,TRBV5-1,ASSTRVAGGDNEQF
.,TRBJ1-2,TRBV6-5,ASSYGASNYGYT
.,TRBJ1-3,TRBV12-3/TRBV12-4,ATRGGPTGNTIY
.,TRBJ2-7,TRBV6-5,ASSTAREQY
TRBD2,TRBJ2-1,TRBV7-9,ASSSWTSGRINEQF
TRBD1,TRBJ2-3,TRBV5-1,ASSIGQAPTDTQY
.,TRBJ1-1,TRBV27,ASSPWGGLGEAF
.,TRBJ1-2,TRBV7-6,ASSLDLPHLSAGYT
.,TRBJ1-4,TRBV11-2,ASSTSRERNEKLF
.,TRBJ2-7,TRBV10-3,AIRDTSSYEQY
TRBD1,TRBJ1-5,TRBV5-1,ATFIGVGTGDPTYSNQPQH
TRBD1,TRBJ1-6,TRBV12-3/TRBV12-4,ASSCLDRGAPLH
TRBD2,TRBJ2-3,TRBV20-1,SAPGGASGRRTDTQY
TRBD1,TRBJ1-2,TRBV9,ASSANRQGRYGYT
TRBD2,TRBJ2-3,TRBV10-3,AISEWELAGETDTQY
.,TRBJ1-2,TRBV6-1,ASSEGIGTYYGYT
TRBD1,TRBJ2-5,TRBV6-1,ASSLAGTVY
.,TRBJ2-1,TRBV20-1,SARFRMGSYNEQF
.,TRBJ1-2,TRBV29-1,SVEDPGYT
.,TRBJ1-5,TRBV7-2,ASSLDGGGGFTGQPQH
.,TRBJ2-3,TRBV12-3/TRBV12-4,ASGPPGTDTQY
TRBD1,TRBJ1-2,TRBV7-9,ASRELDRDYGYT
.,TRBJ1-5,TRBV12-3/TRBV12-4,ASSFGRKDQPQH
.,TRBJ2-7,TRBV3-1,ASSPWGTNYEQY
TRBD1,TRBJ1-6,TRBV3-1,ATRTGDNSPLH
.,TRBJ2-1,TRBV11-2,ASSSVGGKGF
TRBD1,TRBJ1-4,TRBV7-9,ASSLAGQGRDEKLF
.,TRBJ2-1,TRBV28,ASRGRDYNEQF
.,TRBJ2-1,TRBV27,ASSLIGGDEQF
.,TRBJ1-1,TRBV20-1,SAREYTTDEAF
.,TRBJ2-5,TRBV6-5,ASSYSPRTYQETQY
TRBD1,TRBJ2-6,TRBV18,ASSPRRTGGSGANVLT
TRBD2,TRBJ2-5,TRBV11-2,ASSLGILAGGKKTQY
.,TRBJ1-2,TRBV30,AWSVPGANYGYT
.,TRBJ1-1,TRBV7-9,ASSPPGRGYTEAF